The 14 T cell receptor beta chains listed next were all sequenced from one sample in a study of shared clonotypes between healthy human individuals. Libraries were prepared by immunoSEQ multiplex PCR; TCRdb keeps only in-frame clonotypes and omits some of them. The sample has 2.3 million or so clones, 80% to 95% seen once. The sample comprised naive CD4+ T cells from PBMCs. Subset denoted: CD45RA+ positively selected. The receptors derive from a man aged 18 to 35 in good health. Some clones in this sample may be carry-over from other donors' samples.

J is TRBJ1-1 and V is TRBV11-2; 9 bases line up with TRBD1. The V segment lost 1 base and the J segment 5 bases; nucleotides outside the gene matches: 8. Germline lookup yields CDR1 SGHAT and CDR2 FQNNGV. The CDR3 covers 16 residues. CDR3 residues: CASSLVTGQGSTEAFF. CDR3 sequence (DNA): TGTGCCAGCAGCTTAGTCACGGGACAGGGTTCGACTGAAGCTTTCTTT.

Remarks on this clone: The same CDR3 can be traced to other DNA sequences in this sample. This chain's CDR3 is CASSRQGGYGYTF. DNA of the CDR3: TGTGCCAGCAGCCGACAGGGGGGCTATGGCTACACCTTC. V gene TRBV9 combines with J gene TRBJ1-2, with 9 nucleotides matching TRBD1. Germline values: CDR1 SGDLS, CDR2 YYNGEE. Trimming removed 4 bases from V and 4 bases from J; junction bases left unmatched: 2. The CDR3 is 13 residues long.

This CDR3 is CASSTELAGGHNEQFF. For the CDR3, the DNA is TGCGCCAGCAGCACAGAGCTAGCGGGAGGGCACAATGAGCAGTTCTTC. This chain uses TRBV5-1 with TRBJ2-1; 12 nucleotides match TRBD2. From germline, CDR1 is SGHRS and CDR2 YFSETQ. The CDR3 runs to 16 residues. The V and J ends lost 4 bases and 5 bases, in that order; junction bases with no gene match: 7.

V is TRBV20-1 and J is TRBJ1-4; D is unresolved. There are 10 residues in the CDR3. Germline assignment: CDR1 DFQATT and CDR2 SNEGSKA (reference sequence). Trimming removed 6 bases from V and 8 bases from J, with 7 bases in between. DNA for the CDR3: TGCAGTGCCGCGAAGGAAAAACTGTTTTTT. This encodes CSAAKEKLFF.

CDR3 sequence (DNA): TGTGCCAGCAGCTTAGACCTAGCGCGAACCTACGAGCAGTACTTC. Translating it yields CASSLDLARTYEQYF. This chain links TRBV7-2 with TRBJ2-7; D perhaps matches TRBD2 (6 bases). This CDR3 is 15 amino acids long. The V end lost 1 base, the J end lost 2 bases, and 12 bases lay between the germline ends. The germline gives CDR1 SGHTA, CDR2 FQGNSA.

This chain connects TRBV9 to TRBJ2-1; possibly TRBD2 for D (6 bases). Germline CDR1 is SGDLS and CDR2 is YYNGEE. Trimming cost V 0 bases and J 9 bases, with 13 bases left between them. The length of the CDR3 is 14 residues. The CDR3 DNA sequence: TGTGCCAGCAGCGTAGCTCGGGGAGCGGGTGAGCAGTTCTTC. Amino acids: CASSVARGAGEQFF.

Concerning this clone: At the DNA level, this CDR3 is encoded by other sequences in the same sample as well. J is TRBJ2-7 and V is TRBV28, with no clear D. Deletions cut 6 bases from V and 3 bases from J, with 9 bases between. The CDR3 loop spans 12 amino acids. Germline loops: CDR1 MDHEN, CDR2 SYDVKM. The CDR3 DNA reads as TGTGCCAGCAGCCGCTCAGGCTACGAGCAGTACTTC. This gives the protein CASSRSGYEQYF. Supplemented by reference TRBV28 and TRBJ2-7, the full variable domain reads DVKVTQSSRYLVKRTGEKVFLECVQDMDHENMFWYRQDPGLGLRLIYFSYDVKMKEKGDIPEGYSVSREKKERFSLILESASTNQTSMYLCASSRSGYEQYFGPGTRLTVT.

The chain joins TRBV5-6 to TRBJ2-1; D may be TRBD2 (6 bases). V dropped 5 bases and J dropped 1 base, with 13 bases sitting between them. CDR1 is SGHDT and CDR2 is YYEEEE in the germline V gene. CDR3 length: 15 residues. DNA of the CDR3: TGTGCCAGCAGAGGGCGGGACGCTTCCTACAATGAGCAGTTCTTC. Translation gives CASRGRDASYNEQFF.

This clone has more than one count but fewer than ten. This chain joins TRBV5-4 and TRBJ1-1, with D possibly TRBD1 on 6 matching bases. Germline V gene lookup returns CDR1 SGHNT and CDR2 YYREEE (reference sequence). CDR3 length: 14 amino acids. With 2 bases removed from V and 1 base from J, the gap between germline ends came to 9 bases. CDR3 amino acids: CASSLSTGNTEAFF. CDR3 nucleotide sequence: TGTGCCAGCAGCTTATCGACAGGGAACACTGAAGCTTTCTTT.

This chain links TRBV7-2 with TRBJ2-3; tentative D call: TRBD2 (6 bases). Germline CDR1 SGHTA, CDR2 FQGNSA. Trimming left V 5 bases short and J 4 bases short, with 19 bases between. This CDR3 has 16 amino acids. The CDR3 sequence: CASSQNGGPTPDTQYF. As DNA, the CDR3 is TGTGCCAGCAGCCAGAACGGGGGACCCACCCCAGATACGCAGTATTTT.

Worth noting for this clone: The same CDR3 is also encoded by other DNA sequences in this sample. The rearrangement joins TRBV5-1 to TRBJ2-1; D is uncertain. Germline V lookup: CDR1 SGHRS, CDR2 YFSETQ. Trimming took 2 bases from V and 4 from J, leaving 4 bases between them. This CDR3 contains 12 residues. Written as DNA, the CDR3 is TGCGCCAGCAGCTTTGGTTACAATGAGCAGTTCTTC. Protein sequence: CASSFGYNEQFF.

The rearrangement joins TRBV18 to TRBJ2-4; tentatively, D is TRBD1 (5 bases). Germline V lookup: CDR1 KGHSH, CDR2 LQKENI. The CDR3 loop spans 16 amino acids. Trimming stripped 3 bases from V and 0 bases from J, with 12 bases between. CDR3 amino acids: CASSPGADLAKNIQYF. In nucleotides, the CDR3 is TGTGCCAGCTCACCTGGGGCGGATCTAGCCAAAAACATTCAGTACTTC.

Of note for this clone: The sample holds other DNA sequences that translate to the same CDR3. As DNA, the CDR3 is TGTGCCAGCAGTTTTGGCAGGGTTAACACCGGGGAGCTGTTTTTT. Its translation is CASSFGRVNTGELFF. The rearrangement joins TRBV27 to TRBJ2-2; tentatively, D is TRBD1 (5 bases). V was trimmed by 3 bases and J by 2 bases, leaving 10 bases between them. Germline V gene lookup returns CDR1 MNHEY and CDR2 SMNVEV (reference sequence). This CDR3 spans 15 amino acids.

The chain employs TRBV15 and TRBJ1-5; D remains ambiguous. The CDR3 is 17 amino acids. With 5 bases removed from V and 0 bases from J, the gap between germline ends came to 17 bases. Germline loops: CDR1 LNHNV, CDR2 YYDKDF (reference sequence). CDR3 in amino acids: CATSSHWASYSNQPQHF. The CDR3 nucleotides read TGTGCCACCAGCTCCCATTGGGCTTCTTATAGCAATCAGCCCCAGCATTTT.